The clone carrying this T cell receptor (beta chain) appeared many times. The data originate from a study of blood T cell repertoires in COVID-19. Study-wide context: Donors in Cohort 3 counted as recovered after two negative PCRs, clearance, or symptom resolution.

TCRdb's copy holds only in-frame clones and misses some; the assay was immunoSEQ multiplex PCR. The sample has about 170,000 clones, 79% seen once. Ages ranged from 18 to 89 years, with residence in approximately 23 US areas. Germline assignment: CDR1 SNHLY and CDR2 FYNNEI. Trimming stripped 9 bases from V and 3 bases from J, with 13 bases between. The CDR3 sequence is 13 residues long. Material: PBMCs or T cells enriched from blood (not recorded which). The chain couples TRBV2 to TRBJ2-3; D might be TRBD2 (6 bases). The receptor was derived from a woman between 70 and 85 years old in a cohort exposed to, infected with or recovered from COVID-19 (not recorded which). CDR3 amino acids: CASEQDYTDTQYF. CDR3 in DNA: TGTGCCAGTGAACAGGACTATACAGATACGCAGTATTTT.